The source of this T cell receptor (beta chain) is a study of ipilimumab plus nivolumab after autologous stem cell transplantation. This CDR3 contains 15 residues. V lost 6 bases and J lost 1; bases outside the gene matches: 5. Germline values: CDR1 LNHDA, CDR2 SQIVND (reference sequence). Measured with immunoSEQ multiplex PCR; TCRdb has only the in-frame clones, and not every one. The data contain some 87,000 clones, 83% of them singletons. J is TRBJ2-3 and V is TRBV19; 9 bases agree with TRBD1. The receptor was derived from a male donor with diffuse large B-cell lymphoma. Here the sequenced sample was PBMCs, taken in a trial of ipilimumab plus nivolumab as post-transplant consolidation. The CDR3 spells CASRGTGFGTDTQYF. In DNA form, the CDR3 reads TGTGCCAGTAGAGGGACAGGGTTTGGCACAGATACGCAGTATTTT.